Sequencing of this T cell receptor (beta chain) was carried out in a study of T-cell memory formation after mild COVID-19. Study details: TCR clusters mostly belonged to single donors.

This clonotype was counted between two and nine times. Its target is unknown. Study-level points and caveats: CD4/CD8 balance characterized clones contracting day 15 to 85, and CD4+ skew characterized later expanders.

MiXCR, applied by TCRdb to the 5' RACE reads, yields one record per CDR3 protein. The sample records around 250,000 distinct CDR3 sequences, around 15% being singletons. The CDR3 has 16 amino acids. Germline V gene sequence: CDR1 MGHRA, CDR2 YSYEKL. V shed 0 bases, J shed 4 bases, and the junction held 6 bases outside the gene matches. The rearrangement links TRBV4-1 to TRBJ2-3; 8 bases are shared with TRBD2. This TCR was recovered from a man younger than 30 who had mild COVID-19 (a few samples of this study predate the infection). Cell type and time point are not known. Sequenced sample: PBMCs or a T cell subset sorted from them (not recorded which). The CDR3 loop reads CASSQDGGGGSDTQYF. The CDR3 coding sequence is TGCGCCAGCAGCCAAGATGGGGGCGGGGGGTCAGATACGCAGTATTTT.